This is a list of T cell receptor beta chains from one sample in a study of regulatory T cells in long-lasting Graves disease. TCRdb independently ran MiXCR on the multiplex PCR reads; one entry per CDR3 protein. Of around 330,000 distinct CDR3 sequences listed, over 15% are singletons. The sequences come from peripheral blood mononuclear cells (PBMCs), collected at new diagnosis, from a patient treated with antithyroid drugs. All receptors come from a female donor with Graves disease. CDR3s include the opening cysteine and the closing phenylalanine or tryptophan. The D gene is left open where the match is weak. Size tells how often a clone was seen (once, few, many) or the class of an expanded clone, and some rows leave it out.

V	size	J	D	CDR3	DNA
TRBV7-6	few	TRBJ2-7	TRBD2	CASSSPGLAARQYF	TGTGCCAGCAGCTCCCCGGGACTAGCGGCCCGGCAGTACTTC
TRBV20-1	.	TRBJ2-7	.	CSARAMGSPGHEYEQYF	TGCAGTGCTAGAGCAATGGGGAGTCCGGGACACGAATACGAGCAGTACTTC
TRBV10-3	many	TRBJ1-3	.	CAIRAAGPANTIYF	TGTGCCATCAGGGCGGCCGGACCAGCAAACACCATATATTTT
TRBV29-1	few	TRBJ2-7	TRBD2	CSARLARSSYEQYF	TGCAGCGCAAGACTAGCGCGGAGCTCCTACGAGCAGTACTTC
TRBV6-1	few	TRBJ2-1	TRBD2	CAGAISGTSVLPGSYNEQFF	TGTGCCGGCGCTATTTCCGGGACTAGTGTCCTCCCTGGGTCCTACAATGAGCAGTTCTTC
TRBV28	many	TRBJ2-3	.	CATINRADTQYF	TGTGCCACCATCAATCGGGCAGATACGCAGTATTTT
TRBV3-1	.	TRBJ2-7	.	CASSHQTHYEQYF	TGTGCCAGCAGCCATCAGACGCATTACGAGCAGTACTTC
TRBV7-2	.	TRBJ1-3	.	CASSLLISGNTIYF	TGTGCCAGCAGCTTACTAATCTCTGGAAACACCATATATTTT
TRBV5-1	many	TRBJ2-7	TRBD1	CASRLKQGGLDEQYF	TGCGCCAGCAGGCTCAAACAGGGGGGTCTGGACGAGCAGTACTTC
TRBV28	many	TRBJ2-2	TRBD2	CASSLPASGLSGELFF	TGTGCCAGCAGCCTCCCGGCTAGCGGGTTGAGCGGGGAGCTGTTTTTT
TRBV18	many	TRBJ1-4	.	CASSRTDATNEKLFF	TGTGCCAGCTCCCGGACAGATGCAACTAATGAAAAACTGTTTTTT
TRBV24-1	many	TRBJ2-5	TRBD1	CATSDNRGETQYF	TGTGCCACCAGTGATAACAGGGGTGAGACCCAGTACTTC
TRBV27	many	TRBJ1-5	.	CASSPSNHQPQHF	TGTGCCAGCAGCCCCAGCAACCATCAGCCCCAGCATTTT
TRBV19	many	TRBJ2-1	TRBD1	CASSIRQGASYNEQFF	TGTGCCAGTAGTATCCGACAGGGGGCTTCCTACAATGAGCAGTTCTTC
TRBV11-3	many	TRBJ2-3	.	CASSSGASTDTQYF	TGTGCCAGCAGCTCCGGGGCGAGCACAGATACGCAGTATTTT
TRBV27	many	TRBJ2-7	.	CASSYGLDYEQYF	TGTGCCAGCAGTTACGGTCTGGATTACGAGCAGTACTTC
TRBV2	.	TRBJ1-5	TRBD1	CASSKLSGTVSNQPQHF	TGTGCCAGCAGTAAACTTTCCGGGACAGTAAGCAATCAGCCCCAGCATTTT
TRBV13	many	TRBJ2-1	TRBD1	CASSFGTGKYNEQFF	TGTGCCAGCAGCTTCGGGACAGGAAAGTACAATGAGCAGTTCTTC
TRBV28	many	TRBJ2-2	TRBD2	CASSPPSGRVHGELFF	TGTGCCAGCAGTCCCCCTAGCGGGAGGGTGCACGGGGAGCTGTTTTTT
TRBV12-3/TRBV12-4	few	TRBJ2-7	.	CASRGDRLPYEQYF	TGTGCCAGCAGAGGCGACAGGTTGCCCTACGAGCAGTACTTC
TRBV29-1	many	TRBJ2-5	.	CSVVTTGSSETQYF	TGCAGCGTAGTAACGACAGGCTCGTCGGAGACCCAGTACTTC
TRBV10-3	.	TRBJ2-2	.	CAIRGQPNTGELFF	TGTGCCATCAGAGGACAGCCGAACACCGGGGAGCTGTTTTTT
TRBV30	many	TRBJ2-7	.	CAWSFTPIYEQYF	TGTGCCTGGAGCTTCACCCCCATCTACGAGCAGTACTTC
TRBV19	many	TRBJ1-5	.	CASSFNGGNQPQHF	TGTGCCAGTAGTTTCAACGGAGGGAATCAGCCCCAGCATTTT
TRBV30	many	TRBJ1-4	.	CASPTGAGNEKLFF	TGTGCCTCCCCCACGGGGGCAGGTAATGAAAAACTGTTTTTT
TRBV6-5	many	TRBJ2-7	.	CASSYSGRSSSYEQYF	TGTGCCAGCAGTTACTCTGGGCGGTCGAGCTCCTACGAGCAGTACTTC
TRBV2	many	TRBJ1-1	.	CASSEWAANMNTEAFF	TGTGCCAGCAGTGAATGGGCAGCTAACATGAACACTGAAGCTTTCTTT
TRBV6-4	.	TRBJ2-5	TRBD2	CASSDRVTGTSGEETQYF	TGTGCCAGCAGTGACCGCGTAACCGGGACTAGCGGAGAAGAGACCCAGTACTTC
TRBV2	many	TRBJ2-4	.	CASSDVGEKNIQYF	TGTGCCAGCAGTGATGTAGGGGAGAAAAACATTCAGTACTTC
TRBV6-1	few	TRBJ2-7	TRBD1	CASSPPGQVAYEQYF	TGTGCCAGCAGCCCGCCGGGACAGGTCGCCTACGAGCAGTACTTC
TRBV15	many	TRBJ2-1	TRBD2	CATSISGVGDNEQFF	TGTGCCACCAGCATTAGCGGGGTGGGGGACAATGAGCAGTTCTTC
TRBV12-3/TRBV12-4	many	TRBJ2-2	.	CASSRGTAGAGGELFF	TGTGCCAGCAGCCGAGGGACAGCGGGTGCGGGCGGGGAGCTGTTTTTT
TRBV12-3/TRBV12-4	.	TRBJ2-7	.	CASSRIGRNYEQYF	TGTGCCAGCAGCAGGATCGGACGGAACTACGAGCAGTACTTC
TRBV12-3/TRBV12-4	many	TRBJ2-2	.	CASSLKDVRELFF	TGTGCCAGCAGTTTGAAGGATGTAAGGGAGCTGTTTTTT
TRBV5-4	many	TRBJ1-4	.	CASSSGTHISTNEKLFF	TGTGCCAGCAGCTCCGGGACGCACATTTCAACTAATGAAAAACTGTTTTTT
TRBV18	.	TRBJ2-7	TRBD1	CASSPDRGTYEQYF	TGTGCCAGCTCCCCGGACAGGGGAACCTACGAGCAGTACTTC
TRBV27	many	TRBJ2-3	.	CASSPYTGLNTDTQYF	TGTGCCAGCAGTCCTTACACGGGACTCAACACAGATACGCAGTATTTT
TRBV12-3/TRBV12-4	few	TRBJ2-1	TRBD2	CASSLGGGGFYNEQFF	TGTGCCAGCAGTTTAGGCGGGGGGGGATTCTACAATGAGCAGTTCTTC
TRBV4-1	many	TRBJ1-1	.	CASSRLPELNTEAFF	TGCGCCAGCAGCCGACTTCCGGAGCTGAACACTGAAGCTTTCTTT
TRBV19	.	TRBJ2-7	.	CASSFGAREQYF	TGTGCCAGTAGTTTCGGGGCTCGCGAGCAGTACTTC